Below are 32 T cell receptor beta chains sequenced from a single sample in a study of liver allograft versus peripheral blood T cells. Across the study: Recipients' peripheral blood T cell receptor repertoires were compared with those in transplanted livers.

TCRdb re-derived calls from the reads in MiXCR, one entry per CDR3 protein. The sample yields about 5,600 distinct CDR3 sequences, around 14% seen once. The source of these receptors is a human patient who had a liver transplant. Some T cells may originate from the graft donor.

This clonotype is labeled medium-sized. The J gene is TRBJ1-1, the V gene TRBV6-1, with D possibly TRBD1 on 5 matching bases. Deletions cut 0 bases from V and 4 bases from J, with 9 bases between. Germline V CDR1 and CDR2: MNHNS, SASEGT. The CDR3 runs 14 residues. The CDR3 spells CASSEAIGVTEAFF. The CDR3 nucleotides read TGTGCCAGCAGTGAAGCAATAGGGGTCACTGAAGCTTTCTTT.

This clonotype ranks as medium-sized (0.01 to 0.1%). The chain has TRBV7-2 and TRBJ1-2, with D perhaps matching TRBD1 (5 bases). The CDR3 consists of 14 residues. The V end lost 5 bases, the J end lost 7 bases, and 17 bases lay between the germline ends. CDR1 SGHTA and CDR2 FQGNSA come from the germline V gene. The CDR3 region is CASSPAGSPGGYTF. As DNA, the CDR3 is TGTGCCAGCAGCCCAGCAGGGAGCCCTGGTGGCTACACCTTC.

This clonotype is medium-sized. The rearrangement links TRBV24-1 to TRBJ2-1; 15 bases map to TRBD2. The V and J ends lost 3 bases and 2 bases, in that order; junction bases with no gene match: 7. The CDR3 is made up of 19 amino acids. The germline gives CDR1 KGHDR, CDR2 SFDVKD. Written as DNA, the CDR3 is TGTGCCACCAGTGATGTCCCGGGACTAGCGGGAGGTACCTACAATGAGCAGTTCTTC. It encodes CATSDVPGLAGGTYNEQFF.

The sample holds one count of this clonotype. The J gene is TRBJ1-1, the V gene TRBV11-3; D may be TRBD1 (6 bases). In germline, CDR1 is SGHNT, CDR2 YENEEA. Trimming removed 1 base at V and 4 bases at J, with 7 bases between. The CDR3 has 13 residues. DNA of the CDR3: TGTGCCAGCAGCTTAGCCAGGGGCACTGAAGCTTTCTTT. Its translation is CASSLARGTEAFF. Full variable domain (outside the CDR3, taken from reference TRBV11-3 and TRBJ1-1): EAGVVQSPRYKIIEKKQPVAFWCNPISGHNTLYWYLQNLGQGPELLIRYENEEAVDDSQLPKDRFSAERLKGVDSTLKIQPAELGDSAVYLCASSLARGTEAFFGQGTRLTVV.

By share, this clonotype ranks as medium-sized (0.01 to 0.1%). The chain joins TRBV19 to TRBJ1-2; 10 positions agree with TRBD1. This CDR3 is built from 14 residues. Germline CDR1 LNHDA, CDR2 SQIVND (reference sequence). After removal of 3 bases from V and 7 bases from J, the junction contained 5 bases not matched to a gene. Here the CDR3 DNA reads TGTGCCAGTAGTATCGACAGGGGGCAAGGTGGCTACACCTTC. Encoded protein: CASSIDRGQGGYTF.

By sample share, this clonotype is medium-sized. The chain links TRBV19 to TRBJ2-7; weak D call: TRBD1 (6 bases). This CDR3 has 12 residues. Germline lookup yields CDR1 LNHDA and CDR2 SQIVND (reference sequence). V dropped 7 bases and J dropped 0 bases, with 7 bases sitting between them. CDR3 sequence: CASKDSSYEQYF. In DNA form, the CDR3 reads TGTGCCAGTAAGGACAGCTCCTACGAGCAGTACTTC.

About this clonotype: It is likely a read error: a sequence one base away is far more abundant. This chain joins TRBV27 and TRBJ1-4, with TRBD1 matching over 10 bases. V lost 5 bases to trimming and J lost 8 bases; unmatched junction nucleotides: 11. The V gene's germline CDR1 is MNHEY and CDR2 SMNVEV (reference sequence). The CDR3 extends over 16 amino acids. CDR3 amino acids: CASSERAGTGDEKLFF. The CDR3 nucleotides are TGTGCCAGCAGTGAGCGCGCCGGGACAGGGGACGAAAAACTGTTTTTT. Complete variable domain (other parts from reference TRBV27 and TRBJ1-4): EAQVTQNPRYLITVTGKKLTVTCSQNMNHEYMSWYRQDPGLGLRQIYYSMNVEVTDKGDVPEGYKVSRKEKRNFPLILESPSPNQTSLYFCASSERAGTGDEKLFFGSGTQLSVL.

This clonotype was detected only a few times. This chain connects TRBV20-1 to TRBJ1-1; D ambiguous. This CDR3 region has 14 residues. The V gene lost 3 bases and the J gene lost 3 bases, with 14 bases spanning the gap. Germline CDR1 reads DFQATT; CDR2 reads SNEGSKA (reference sequence). The CDR3 DNA reads as TGCAGTGCTAGGAACCCGTCTGATTACACTGAAGCTTTCTTT. Translated, it gives CSARNPSDYTEAFF.

Many counts were recorded for this clonotype. This chain uses TRBV28 with TRBJ1-4; D not resolved. The ends were cut back, 2 bases at V and 5 bases at J, with 9 bases in the middle. The CDR3 totals 14 residues. Germline V gives CDR1 MDHEN, CDR2 SYDVKM. CDR3 DNA: TGTGCCAGCAGTTTAGGGGATCTCAATGAAAAACTGTTTTTT. It translates to CASSLGDLNEKLFF.

This chain connects TRBV28 to TRBJ1-5; 8 bases match TRBD1. V lost 2 bases to trimming and J lost 7 bases; unmatched junction nucleotides: 7. CDR3 length: 15 residues. The germline CDR1 and CDR2 sequences are MDHEN and SYDVKM. The CDR3 sequence: CASSLSLQGAQPQHF. Written as DNA, the CDR3 is TGTGCCAGCAGTTTAAGTTTGCAGGGGGCCCAGCCCCAGCATTTT.

By sample fraction, this clonotype is medium-sized. The V call is TRBV6-2 or TRBV6-3, the J call TRBJ1-2; D ambiguous. The CDR3 is made up of 14 amino acids. Germline loops: CDR1 MNHEY, CDR2 SVGEGT. Trimming cost V 2 bases and J 4 bases, with 11 bases left between them. The CDR3 loop reads CASSYTGRFYGYTF. CDR3 sequence (DNA): TGTGCCAGCAGTTACACGGGCAGATTCTATGGCTACACCTTC.

In this sample, this clonotype is medium-sized. The chain is built from TRBV18 and TRBJ1-3; no firm D call. Trimming removed 2 bases at V and 3 bases at J, with 11 bases between. The CDR3 length is 15 residues. Per germline, CDR1 KGHSH and CDR2 LQKENI. The CDR3 sequence is CASSPTIFDGNTIYF. As DNA, the CDR3 is TGTGCCAGCTCACCAACGATATTCGATGGAAACACCATATATTTT.

The chain links TRBV2 to TRBJ1-2; possible D gene TRBD1, 5 bases. V was clipped by 2 bases and J by 4 bases, with 11 bases between them. The CDR3 is 14 residues long. From germline, CDR1 is SNHLY and CDR2 FYNNEI. This CDR3 is CASSERGMSYGYTF. The CDR3 DNA sequence: TGTGCCAGCAGTGAAAGGGGAATGAGCTATGGCTACACCTTC.

This clonotype is medium-sized. The J gene is TRBJ1-4, the V gene TRBV6-2 or TRBV6-3; 7 bases map to TRBD1. V lost 6 bases, J lost 0 bases, and 10 bases stayed unmatched. Per germline, CDR1 MNHEY and CDR2 SVGEGT. This CDR3 has 17 amino acids. DNA of the CDR3: TGTGCCAGCAGACACCAAAAAGGGACAGCAACTAATGAAAAACTGTTTTTT. Protein sequence: CASRHQKGTATNEKLFF.

The gene calls are TRBV4-1 and TRBJ1-2; TRBD1 matches 7 bases. Germline V gene data show CDR1 as MGHRA and CDR2 as YSYEKL. The ends lost 3 bases at V and 9 bases at J; junction bases unmatched: 7. The CDR3 covers 13 residues. CDR3 amino acids: CASSQAGQARYTF. In nucleotides, the CDR3 is TGCGCCAGCAGCCAGGCAGGACAGGCACGCTACACCTTC.

The J gene is TRBJ2-7, the V gene TRBV24-1; the D gene is possibly TRBD2 (6 bases). Germline V CDR1 and CDR2: KGHDR, SFDVKD. This CDR3 spans 13 amino acids. Trimming removed 3 bases at V and 3 bases at J, with 8 bases between. The CDR3 is CATSDGGLYEQYF. CDR3 coding DNA: TGTGCCACCAGTGATGGGGGACTCTACGAGCAGTACTTC.

Within the sample, this clonotype is medium-sized (0.01 to 0.1%). The chain carries TRBV7-2 and TRBJ1-2, with a tentative D call TRBD1 (6 bases). Germline CDR1 and CDR2: SGHTA and FQGNSA. The CDR3 spans 14 residues. V was clipped by 5 bases and J by 2 bases, with 12 bases between them. CDR3 residues: CASSLTQGNYGYTF. The CDR3 coding sequence is TGTGCCAGCAGCCTTACACAGGGAAACTATGGCTACACCTTC.

Judged by abundance, this clonotype is medium-sized. The V and J genes are TRBV12-3 or TRBV12-4 and TRBJ1-4; D is ambiguous. V was shortened by 3 bases and J by 8 bases, with 13 bases between the two germline ends. The CDR3 length is 14 residues. CDR3 sequence reads: CASSFKAIHEKLFF. Here the CDR3 DNA reads TGTGCCAGCAGTTTTAAGGCAATTCACGAAAAACTGTTTTTT.

By share, this clonotype ranks as medium-sized. The CDR3: CASSRDRGRREQYF. For the CDR3, the DNA is TGTGCCAGCTCACGAGACAGGGGGCGAAGGGAGCAGTACTTC. The chain joins TRBV18 to TRBJ2-7; 10 positions match TRBD1. The CDR3 contains 14 residues. Germline lookup yields CDR1 KGHSH and CDR2 LQKENI. The V segment lost 4 bases and the J segment 7 bases; nucleotides outside the gene matches: 7.

This clonotype was counted only a few times. The chain combines TRBV2 with TRBJ1-4, with 7 bases matching TRBD1. The CDR3 consists of 14 residues. Looked up from germline, CDR1 is SNHLY and CDR2 is FYNNEI. The J segment lost 8 bases and the V segment lost 6 bases, leaving 9 bases of the junction unmatched. In DNA form, the CDR3 reads TGTGCCAGCAGCAAGGAGGGGGCGATCGAAAAACTGTTTTTT. It translates to CASSKEGAIEKLFF.

This clonotype turned up a few times. The chain employs TRBV10-2 and TRBJ2-7; maybe TRBD2 (6 bases). Germline lookup yields CDR1 WSHSY and CDR2 SAAADI. The V and J ends lost 5 bases and 1 base respectively, with 18 bases between them. This CDR3 has 16 residues. The CDR3 region has the DNA TGCGCCAGCAGTAACCCCCTGCGGGGACCATCCTACGAGCAGTACTTC. Translation: CASSNPLRGPSYEQYF.

This clonotype was detected many times. Written as DNA, the CDR3 is TGCAGTGCTAGCCGGGGGAACTCTGGAAACACCATATATTTT. This sequence encodes CSASRGNSGNTIYF. V usage is TRBV20-1 and J usage is TRBJ1-3, with D possibly TRBD1 on 5 matching bases. The CDR3 loop spans 14 amino acids. Germline CDR1 DFQATT, CDR2 SNEGSKA (reference sequence). The ends were cut back, 3 bases at V and 0 bases at J, with 9 bases in the middle.

This clonotype appeared a few times. The rearrangement joins TRBV9 to TRBJ2-1, with 7 bases identical to TRBD2. CDR3 length: 15 residues. J was trimmed by 8 bases and V by 4 bases; bases with no gene match: 12. Germline V gives CDR1 SGDLS, CDR2 YYNGEE. The CDR3: CASSIWSSGAHEQFF. The CDR3, as DNA: TGTGCCAGCAGCATATGGAGCAGCGGGGCACATGAGCAGTTCTTC.

Sample share makes this clonotype medium-sized. The rearrangement links TRBV7-9 to TRBJ1-2, with D unclear. V shed 4 bases and J shed 5 bases, with 14 bases lying between them. The CDR3 is 14 amino acids. Germline CDR1 is SEHNR and CDR2 is FQNEAQ (reference sequence). The CDR3 DNA reads as TGTGCCAGCAGCTCAGATCGGCTCTGGTATGGCTACACCTTC. Protein: CASSSDRLWYGYTF.

This clonotype occurred once. V and J are TRBV20-1 and TRBJ2-7; 10 bases are shared with TRBD1. Losses at the gene ends were 0 bases for V and 6 bases for J; bases not matched to a gene: 8. There are 15 residues in the CDR3. Germline V CDR1 and CDR2: DFQATT, SNEGSKA (reference sequence). In DNA, the CDR3 is TGCAGTGCTAGAGATACGGGACAGGGGACCCCCGAGCAGTACTTC. Translated, it gives CSARDTGQGTPEQYF.

In its sample, this clonotype is medium-sized. The chain links TRBV18 to TRBJ2-7, with D perhaps TRBD2 (5 bases). Germline V gene lookup returns CDR1 KGHSH and CDR2 LQKENI. V lost 5 bases and J 0 bases, leaving 8 bases between the germline ends. The CDR3 is made up of 13 amino acids. CDR3 amino acids: CASSKAGSYEQYF. The CDR3 nucleotides are TGTGCCAGCTCAAAGGCGGGCTCCTACGAGCAGTACTTC.

Details on this clonotype: Compared with germline, one end of the junction differs, possibly owing to a read error. The chain links TRBV20-1 to TRBJ1-2; 7 nucleotides line up with TRBD1. Germline V gives CDR1 DFQATT, CDR2 SNEGSKA (reference sequence). The CDR3 spans 14 residues. The CDR3 DNA reads as TGCAGTGCTTCCCCACAGGGGAGGTACTATGGCTTCACCTTC. It yields the protein CSASPQGRYYGFTF.

This clonotype was observed many times. The gene calls are TRBV6-6 and TRBJ1-1, with 8 nucleotides matching TRBD1. V shed 4 bases, J shed 4 bases, and the junction held 5 bases outside the gene matches. The CDR3 loop spans 14 amino acids. The germline CDR1 and CDR2 sequences are MNHNY and SVGAGI (reference sequence). The DNA for the CDR3 is TGTGCCAGCAGTTTTGACAGGGGATCCACTGAAGCTTTCTTT. Translating gives CASSFDRGSTEAFF.

By sample fraction, this clonotype is medium-sized. This chain uses TRBV18 with TRBJ1-5; D is unresolved. V dropped 2 bases and J dropped 5 bases, with 7 bases sitting between them. Germline assignment: CDR1 KGHSH and CDR2 LQKENI. The CDR3 extends over 13 amino acids. The CDR3 DNA reads as TGTGCCAGCTCACCAGGGAGGGATCAGCCCCAGCATTTT. Its protein product is CASSPGRDQPQHF.

This clonotype qualifies as medium-sized. This chain uses TRBV6-2 or TRBV6-3 with TRBJ1-5, with D unclear. Trimming cost V 7 bases and J 6 bases, with 13 bases left between them. The CDR3 covers 13 residues. Germline CDR1 is MNHEY and CDR2 is SVGEGT. This chain's CDR3 is CASTMWASQPQHF. In DNA form, the CDR3 reads TGTGCCAGCACCATGTGGGCGAGTCAGCCCCAGCATTTT.

This clonotype is termed medium-sized. J is TRBJ2-7 and V is TRBV6-2 or TRBV6-3, with D unresolved. V was pared by 2 bases and J by 1 base, with 6 bases between. Germline assignment: CDR1 MNHEY and CDR2 SVGEGT. CDR3 length: 13 amino acids. The CDR3 is CASSYPLSYEQYF. The DNA of the CDR3 is TGTGCCAGCAGTTACCCTTTGTCCTACGAGCAGTACTTC.

In its sample, this clonotype is medium-sized. DNA of the CDR3: TGTGCCAGCAGTTACATGGACAGTTATTACGAGCAGTACTTC. Residues: CASSYMDSYYEQYF. This rearrangement joins TRBV6-6 to TRBJ2-7, with a possible D match to TRBD1 (6 bases). Germline CDR1 is MNHNY and CDR2 is SVGAGI (reference sequence). The CDR3 covers 14 residues. V shed 2 bases and J shed 4 bases, with 12 bases lying between them.